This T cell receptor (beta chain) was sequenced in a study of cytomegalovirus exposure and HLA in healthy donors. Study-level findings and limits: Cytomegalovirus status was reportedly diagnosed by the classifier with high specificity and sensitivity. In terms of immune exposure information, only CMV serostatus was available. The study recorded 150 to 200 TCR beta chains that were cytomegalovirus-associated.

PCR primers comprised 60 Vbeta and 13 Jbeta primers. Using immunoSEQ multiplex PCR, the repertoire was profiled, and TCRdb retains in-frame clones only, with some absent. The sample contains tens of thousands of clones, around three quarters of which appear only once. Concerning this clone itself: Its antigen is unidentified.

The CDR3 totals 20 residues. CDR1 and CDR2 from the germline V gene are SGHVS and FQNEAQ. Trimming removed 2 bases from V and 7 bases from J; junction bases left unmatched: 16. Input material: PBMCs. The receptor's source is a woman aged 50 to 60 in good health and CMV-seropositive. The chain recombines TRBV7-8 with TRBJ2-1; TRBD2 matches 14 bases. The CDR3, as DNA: TGTGCCAGCAGCTTAAGGTCCCAGGGGACTAGCGGGAGTAGATGGAATGAGCAGTTCTTC. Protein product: CASSLRSQGTSGSRWNEQFF.